This T cell receptor beta chain was captured by sequencing in a study of blood T cell repertoires in COVID-19. Whole-study context: Samples of COVID-19 (acute and convalescent) were obtained from the United States, Italy and Spain. The cDNA or gDNA used as material had been derived from T cells, B-cell-depleted T cells, or PBMCs.

Seattle patient enrollment occurred during active infection, with longitudinal follow-up thereafter. V was trimmed by 10 bases and J by 0 bases, leaving 16 bases between them. CDR3 size: 15 residues. The germline CDR1 and CDR2 sequences are LNHDA and SQIVND (reference sequence). As originally analysed: Amplifying reference gene primers gave estimates of nucleated cell counts. Measured with immunoSEQ multiplex PCR; TCRdb has only the in-frame clones, and not every one. V, J and clone size are those of that table, while D and trimming were read from the DNA. Of 250,000 to 350,000 clones in the sample, under 85% are singletons; the top ten hold about 0.9%.

The sample comprised peripheral blood. The chain has TRBV19 and TRBJ1-5, with a possible D match to TRBD1 (6 bases). This TCR derives from a human donor with COVID-19, enrolled during active disease. The donor label of this sample is uncertain. Here the CDR3 DNA reads TGTGCCACCTCCCGGACAGACTATAGCAATCAGCCCCAGCATTTT. Translating gives CATSRTDYSNQPQHF.